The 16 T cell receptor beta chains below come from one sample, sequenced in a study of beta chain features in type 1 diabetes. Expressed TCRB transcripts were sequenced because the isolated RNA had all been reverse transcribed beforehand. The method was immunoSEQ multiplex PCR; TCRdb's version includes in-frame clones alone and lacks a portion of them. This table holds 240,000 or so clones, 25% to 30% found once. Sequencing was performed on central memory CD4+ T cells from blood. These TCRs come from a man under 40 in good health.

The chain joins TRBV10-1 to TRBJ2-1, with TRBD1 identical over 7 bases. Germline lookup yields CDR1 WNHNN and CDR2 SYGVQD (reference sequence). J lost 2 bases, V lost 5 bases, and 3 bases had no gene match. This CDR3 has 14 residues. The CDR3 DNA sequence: TGCGCCAGCAGTCAGGGACAGCCCTACAATGAGCAGTTCTTC. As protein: CASSQGQPYNEQFF.

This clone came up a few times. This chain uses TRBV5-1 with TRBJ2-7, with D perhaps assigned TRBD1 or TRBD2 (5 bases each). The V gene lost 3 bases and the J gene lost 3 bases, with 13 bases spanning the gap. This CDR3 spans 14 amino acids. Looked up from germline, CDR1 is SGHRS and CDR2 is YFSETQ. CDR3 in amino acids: CASSYEGLIYEQYF. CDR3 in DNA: TGCGCCAGCAGCTACGAGGGGTTAATCTACGAGCAGTACTTC.

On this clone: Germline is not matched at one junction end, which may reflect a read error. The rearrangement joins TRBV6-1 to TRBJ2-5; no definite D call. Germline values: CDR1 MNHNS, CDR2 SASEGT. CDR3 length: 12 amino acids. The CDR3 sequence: CAISDGKETQYF. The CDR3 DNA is TGTGCCATCAGTGACGGTAAAGAGACCCAGTACTTC.

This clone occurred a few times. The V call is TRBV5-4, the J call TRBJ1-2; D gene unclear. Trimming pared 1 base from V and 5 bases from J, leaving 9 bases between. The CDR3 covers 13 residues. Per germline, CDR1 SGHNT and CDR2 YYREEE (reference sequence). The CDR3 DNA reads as TGTGCCAGCAGCTTGAGGCTATCTTATGGCTACACCTTC. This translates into CASSLRLSYGYTF.

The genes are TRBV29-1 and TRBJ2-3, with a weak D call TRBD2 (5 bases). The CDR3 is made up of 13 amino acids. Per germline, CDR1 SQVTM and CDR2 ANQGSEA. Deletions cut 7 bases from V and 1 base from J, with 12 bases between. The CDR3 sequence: CSGDGGGTDTQYF. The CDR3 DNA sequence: TGCAGCGGTGACGGAGGCGGCACAGATACGCAGTATTTT.

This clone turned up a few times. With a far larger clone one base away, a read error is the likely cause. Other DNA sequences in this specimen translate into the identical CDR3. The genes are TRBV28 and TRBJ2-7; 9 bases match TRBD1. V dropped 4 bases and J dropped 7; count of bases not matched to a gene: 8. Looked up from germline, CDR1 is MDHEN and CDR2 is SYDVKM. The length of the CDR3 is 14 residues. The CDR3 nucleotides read TGTGCCAGCAGTTCTCGAGGACAGGGGAGGGAGCAGTACTTC. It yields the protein CASSSRGQGREQYF.

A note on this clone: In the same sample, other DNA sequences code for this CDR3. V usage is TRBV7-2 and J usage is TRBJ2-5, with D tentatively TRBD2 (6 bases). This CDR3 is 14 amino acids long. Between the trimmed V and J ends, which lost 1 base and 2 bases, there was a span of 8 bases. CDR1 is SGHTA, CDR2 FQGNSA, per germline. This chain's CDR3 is CASSLVGGQETQYF. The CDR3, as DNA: TGTGCCAGCAGCTTAGTGGGGGGTCAAGAGACCCAGTACTTC.

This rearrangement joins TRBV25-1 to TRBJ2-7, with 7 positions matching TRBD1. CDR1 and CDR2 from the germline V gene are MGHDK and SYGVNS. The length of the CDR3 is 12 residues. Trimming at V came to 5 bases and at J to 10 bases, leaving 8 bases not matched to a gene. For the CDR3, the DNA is TGTGCCAGCAGTTGGGGACAGCAAGGACAGTACTTC. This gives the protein CASSWGQQGQYF.

The DNA for the CDR3 is TGTGCCTGGTGTCCTTCCGTCACAGATACGCAGTATTTT. Protein product: CAWCPSVTDTQYF. The chain joins TRBV30 to TRBJ2-3; no firm D call. Trimming took off 5 bases at V and 2 bases at J, with 11 bases between the two ends. Germline V gene data show CDR1 as GTSNPN and CDR2 as SVGIG (reference sequence). This CDR3 comprises 13 residues.

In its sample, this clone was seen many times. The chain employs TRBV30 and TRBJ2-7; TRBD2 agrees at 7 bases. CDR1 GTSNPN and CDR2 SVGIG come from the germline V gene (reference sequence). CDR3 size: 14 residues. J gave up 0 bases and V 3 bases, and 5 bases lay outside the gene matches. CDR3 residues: CAWSRGGSSYEQYF. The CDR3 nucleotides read TGTGCCTGGAGCCGTGGCGGGAGCTCCTACGAGCAGTACTTC.

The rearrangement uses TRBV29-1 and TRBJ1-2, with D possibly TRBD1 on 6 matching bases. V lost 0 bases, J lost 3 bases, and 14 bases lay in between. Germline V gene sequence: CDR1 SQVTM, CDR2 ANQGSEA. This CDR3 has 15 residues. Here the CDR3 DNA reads TGCAGCGTTGAAGATCTAGGAGGGGGACACTATGGCTACACCTTC. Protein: CSVEDLGGGHYGYTF.

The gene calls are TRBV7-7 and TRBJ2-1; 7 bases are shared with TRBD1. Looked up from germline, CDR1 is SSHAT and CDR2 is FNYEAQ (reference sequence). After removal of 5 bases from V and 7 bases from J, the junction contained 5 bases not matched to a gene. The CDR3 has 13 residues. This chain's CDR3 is CASSPRDSNEQFF. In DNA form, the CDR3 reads TGTGCCAGCAGCCCCCGGGACAGTAATGAGCAGTTCTTC. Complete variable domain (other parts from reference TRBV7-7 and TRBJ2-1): GAGVSQSPRYKVTKRGQDVTLRCDPISSHATLYWYQQALGQGPEFLTYFNYEAQPDKSGLPSDRFSAERPEGSISTLTIQRTEQRDSAMYRCASSPRDSNEQFFGPGTRLTVL.

In DNA form, the CDR3 reads TGCGCCAGCAGCTTGGCTGACAGGCTCCAAGAGACCCAGTACTTC. As protein: CASSLADRLQETQYF. The chain has TRBV5-1 and TRBJ2-5, with D tentatively TRBD1 (6 bases). The V and J ends lost 0 bases and 1 base respectively, with 10 bases between them. The V gene's germline CDR1 is SGHRS and CDR2 YFSETQ. The CDR3 has 15 residues.

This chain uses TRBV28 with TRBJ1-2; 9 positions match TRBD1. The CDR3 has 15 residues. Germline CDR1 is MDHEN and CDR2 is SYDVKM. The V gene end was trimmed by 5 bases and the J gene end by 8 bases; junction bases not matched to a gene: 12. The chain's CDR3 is CASSITGTGLIGYTF. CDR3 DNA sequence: TGTGCCAGCAGTATAACCGGGACAGGGCTGATCGGCTACACCTTC.

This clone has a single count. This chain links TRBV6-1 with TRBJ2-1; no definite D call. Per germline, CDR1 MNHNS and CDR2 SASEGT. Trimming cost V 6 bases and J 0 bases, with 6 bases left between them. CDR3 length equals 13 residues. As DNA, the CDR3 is TGTGCCAGCAGGAAAGTCTCCTACAATGAGCAGTTCTTC. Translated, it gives CASRKVSYNEQFF.

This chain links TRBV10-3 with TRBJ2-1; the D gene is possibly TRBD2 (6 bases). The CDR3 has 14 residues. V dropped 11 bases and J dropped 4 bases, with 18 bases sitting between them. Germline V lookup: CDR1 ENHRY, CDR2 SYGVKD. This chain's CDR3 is CALGSRGSYNEQFF. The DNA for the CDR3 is TGTGCCCTCGGGTCGCGGGGTTCGTACAATGAGCAGTTCTTC.